Below are 32 T cell receptor beta chains sequenced from a single sample in a study of identical twins. MiXCR, applied by TCRdb to the 5' RACE reads, yields one record per CDR3 protein. The table lists fewer than 550,000 distinct CDR3 sequences, roughly 13% of them singletons, with approximately 0.98% in the top ten. This sample also belongs to another study, concerning yellow fever vaccine responses in identical twins.

Input material: CD4+ T cells sorted from blood. Every receptor here comes from a woman aged 18-29 years in good health.

The CDR3 region has the DNA TGTGCCAGCATCAAGCCCCAGGGGGTTTCCTACGAGCAGTACTTC. Residues: CASIKPQGVSYEQYF. V is TRBV21-1 and J is TRBJ2-7; no check of the table's D call, TRBD1, against the DNA was made. TRBV21-1 is deemed a pseudogene. This CDR3 comprises 15 residues.

A few counts support this clonotype. The chain is built from TRBV20-1 and TRBJ2-5; the D gene is possibly TRBD2 (6 bases). The germline gives CDR1 DFQATT, CDR2 SNEGSKA (reference sequence). The germline V and J ends were trimmed by 5 bases and 10 bases, with 17 bases remaining between them. The CDR3 has 12 amino acids. Written as DNA, the CDR3 is TGCAGTGCTGAGGGTGGCGGGATCTTCCAGTACTTC. Its translation: CSAEGGGIFQYF.

This clonotype was counted many times. The chain employs TRBV12-3 or TRBV12-4 and TRBJ2-3; maybe TRBD2 (6 bases). This CDR3 has 16 amino acids. V was cut by 2 bases and J by 0 bases, with 12 bases left in between. CDR3 sequence (DNA): TGTGCCAGCAGTTTACTTTCGGCGGGGAGCACAGATACGCAGTATTTT. It codes for CASSLLSAGSTDTQYF.

The rearrangement links TRBV6-2 or TRBV6-3 to TRBJ2-1, with 14 positions matching TRBD2. From germline, CDR1 is MNHEY and CDR2 SVGEGT. The ends lost 5 bases at V and 9 bases at J; junction bases unmatched: 6. The CDR3 is 15 residues long. CDR3 sequence reads: CASSGTSGGSAEQFF. In DNA, the CDR3 is TGTGCCAGCAGTGGGACTAGCGGGGGTTCGGCTGAGCAGTTCTTC.

This rearrangement joins TRBV5-5 to TRBJ2-7, with D perhaps matching TRBD1 (5 bases). Trimming left V 4 bases short and J 5 bases short, with 13 bases between. The CDR3 is 13 residues long. The germline V gene has CDR1 SGHKS and CDR2 YYEKEE (reference sequence). The DNA of the CDR3 is TGTGCCAGCAGCAGCCAGGGTCGCGACGAGCAGTACTTC. Encoded protein: CASSSQGRDEQYF.

This clonotype was counted between two and nine times. The chain combines TRBV24-1 with TRBJ2-7; 13 nucleotides match TRBD2. This CDR3 has 17 residues. The V and J ends lost 4 bases and 2 bases, in that order; junction bases with no gene match: 7. CDR1 is KGHDR and CDR2 is SFDVKD in the germline V gene. Here the CDR3 reads CATSDPGLAGQTYEQYF. CDR3 nucleotide sequence: TGTGCCACCAGTGACCCGGGACTAGCGGGACAGACCTACGAGCAGTACTTC.

This clonotype was detected only a few times. This chain joins TRBV7-9 and TRBJ2-4; D may correspond to TRBD1 or TRBD2 (5 bases each). The CDR3 spans 14 residues. Germline V lookup: CDR1 SEHNR, CDR2 FQNEAQ (reference sequence). V shed 5 bases and J shed 8 bases, with 16 bases lying between them. CDR3 residues: CASSPSGVGDIQYF. The DNA for the CDR3 is TGTGCCAGCAGCCCTAGTGGGGTGGGGGACATTCAGTACTTC.

The sample holds a few counts of this clonotype. The genes are TRBV20-1 and TRBJ2-4, with 8 bases lining up with TRBD2. Germline values: CDR1 DFQATT, CDR2 SNEGSKA (reference sequence). CDR3 length: 15 residues. J gave up 3 bases and V 0 bases, and 4 bases lay outside the gene matches. The DNA for the CDR3 is TGCAGTGCTAGAGATCTGGGGACTAGCAAAAACATTCAGTACTTC. Its translation is CSARDLGTSKNIQYF.

This clonotype was seen repeatedly, ten times or more. The rearrangement uses TRBV13 and TRBJ2-7; possible D gene TRBD2, 5 bases. The CDR3 is made up of 14 amino acids. Germline lookup yields CDR1 PRHDT and CDR2 FYEKMQ (reference sequence). V gave up 0 bases and J gave up 3 bases, with 9 bases separating them. The CDR3 is CASSLGLVNYEQYF. The CDR3 bases are TGTGCCAGCAGCTTAGGACTAGTGAACTACGAGCAGTACTTC.

This clonotype showed up many times. V gene TRBV11-2 combines with J gene TRBJ2-5; D is uncertain. The CDR3 has 14 residues. V lost 4 bases and J 6 bases, leaving 15 bases between the germline ends. In germline, CDR1 is SGHAT, CDR2 FQNNGV. The CDR3 DNA reads as TGTGCCAGCAGCTCCAAGACCCAGTCCAAGACCCAGTACTTC. Translation: CASSSKTQSKTQYF.

This clonotype was seen more than once but under ten times. V is TRBV12-3 or TRBV12-4 and J is TRBJ2-2; 10 bases match TRBD2. V was clipped by 5 bases and J by 0 bases; unmatched bases: 3. The CDR3 consists of 16 residues. The CDR3 loop is CASSITSGANTGELFF. DNA for the CDR3: TGTGCCAGCAGTATCACTAGCGGGGCGAACACCGGGGAGCTGTTTTTT.

This clonotype has a handful of counts. The chain combines TRBV2 with TRBJ2-7; D possibly corresponds to TRBD1 (5 bases). The germline V gene has CDR1 SNHLY and CDR2 FYNNEI. Between the trimmed V and J ends, which lost 3 bases and 3 bases, there was a span of 9 bases. The CDR3 loop spans 13 amino acids. For the CDR3, the DNA is TGTGCCAGCAGTGAGGACCAGGGCTACGAGCAGTACTTC. Protein product: CASSEDQGYEQYF.

This clonotype was seen a few times. The genes are TRBV9 and TRBJ2-3; weak D call: TRBD2 (6 bases). Germline values: CDR1 SGDLS, CDR2 YYNGEE. This CDR3 has 15 amino acids. The germline V and J ends were trimmed by 3 bases and 3 bases, with 14 bases remaining between them. Here the CDR3 DNA reads TGTGCCAGCAGCGGACGCGGGAAGATGACAGATACGCAGTATTTT. It is translated as CASSGRGKMTDTQYF. Full variable domain (outside the CDR3, taken from reference TRBV9 and TRBJ2-3): DSGVTQTPKHLITATGQRVTLRCSPRSGDLSVYWYQQSLDQGLQFLIQYYNGEERAKGNILERFSAQQFPDLHSELNLSSLELGDSALYFCASSGRGKMTDTQYFGPGTRLTVL.

The chain couples TRBV4-1 to TRBJ2-7, with TRBD2 matching 10 bases. The J segment lost 4 bases and the V segment lost 4 bases, leaving 4 bases of the junction unmatched. This CDR3 contains 14 residues. Germline V gene data show CDR1 as MGHRA and CDR2 as YSYEKL. DNA of the CDR3: TGCGCCAGCAGCCCGGGACTAGCGTTATACGAGCAGTACTTC. Translating gives CASSPGLALYEQYF.

This clonotype was detected only a few times. The CDR3 reads CSAMVGIETQYF. The CDR3 coding sequence is TGCAGTGCTATGGTGGGGATAGAGACCCAGTACTTC. The chain uses TRBV20-1 and TRBJ2-5; no reliable D call. Trimming cost V 4 bases and J 4 bases, with 10 bases left between them. The CDR3 is 12 amino acids. The germline CDR1 and CDR2 sequences are DFQATT and SNEGSKA (reference sequence).

V is TRBV5-1 and J is TRBJ2-1; D is ambiguous. The V end lost 0 bases, the J end lost 2 bases, and 9 bases lay between the germline ends. CDR3 size: 15 residues. Germline CDR1 is SGHRS and CDR2 is YFSETQ. CDR3 DNA sequence: TGCGCCAGCAGCTTGGCCGCTAGGGCCTACAATGAGCAGTTCTTC. Translating gives CASSLAARAYNEQFF.

This clonotype was seen a handful of times. The gene calls are TRBV10-3 and TRBJ2-3; perhaps TRBD1 as D (5 bases). Trimming removed 6 bases from V and 2 bases from J, with 15 bases in between. The germline CDR1 and CDR2 sequences are ENHRY and SYGVKD. This CDR3 region has 15 residues. CDR3 bases: TGTGCCATCAGGCAAGGACAAGTCGACACAGATACGCAGTATTTT. Its translation: CAIRQGQVDTDTQYF.

The rearrangement joins TRBV3-1 to TRBJ1-5; D gene unclear. The CDR3 is made up of 14 amino acids. Trimming shortened V by 8 bases and J by 3 bases, and 14 bases separated the two germline ends. Germline V gene data show CDR1 as LGHDT and CDR2 as YNNKEL (reference sequence). The CDR3 spells CASCNRHSNQPQHF. CDR3 DNA: TGTGCCAGCTGTAATAGACATTCCAATCAGCCCCAGCATTTT.

This clonotype has only a few counts. The chain links TRBV4-3 to TRBJ2-1; a weak D match, TRBD2 (6 bases). Germline CDR1 reads LGHNA; CDR2 reads YSLEER. The CDR3 runs to 16 residues. Trimming cost V 7 bases and J 0 bases, with 16 bases left between them. The chain's CDR3 is CASKVHSGPSYNEQFF. The CDR3 DNA is TGCGCCAGCAAGGTCCATAGCGGACCCTCCTACAATGAGCAGTTCTTC.

This clonotype has a count of ten or more. The V and J genes are TRBV5-6 and TRBJ1-1; D gene ambiguous. Per germline, CDR1 SGHDT and CDR2 YYEEEE. The CDR3 is made up of 13 amino acids. V shed 7 bases and J shed 2 bases, with 12 bases lying between them. The chain's CDR3 is CASDLGGNTEAFF. DNA for the CDR3: TGTGCCAGCGACCTTGGCGGAAACACTGAAGCTTTCTTT.

The chain couples TRBV12-3 or TRBV12-4 to TRBJ2-7, with 7 bases that match TRBD2. The trim removed 7 bases at V and 2 bases at J, leaving 8 bases unmatched. The CDR3 extends over 14 amino acids. The chain's CDR3 is CASKRAGEAYEQYF. Here the CDR3 DNA reads TGTGCCAGCAAGAGGGCGGGAGAGGCCTACGAGCAGTACTTC.

To note about this clonotype: Its ends do not fully match the called genes, so a read error is possible. The chain is built from TRBV5-5 and TRBJ2-5; 7 positions match TRBD1. Germline V gene sequence: CDR1 SGHKS, CDR2 YYEKEE (reference sequence). The CDR3 runs to 12 residues. The DNA for the CDR3 is TGTGCCAGCAGCTACAGGGGAGAGACCCAGTCCTTC. It codes for CASSYRGETQSF.

The rearrangement joins TRBV18 to TRBJ2-1; D is uncertain. This CDR3 spans 11 amino acids. Trimming left V 2 bases short and J 10 bases short, with 6 bases between. Germline loops: CDR1 KGHSH, CDR2 LQKENI. The DNA of the CDR3 is TGTGCCAGCTCACCATCGGCGGAGCAGTTCTTC. It is translated as CASSPSAEQFF.

The rearrangement uses TRBV28 and TRBJ1-2, with 9 bases that match TRBD1. There are 13 residues in the CDR3. Trimming removed 8 bases from V and 3 bases from J; junction bases left unmatched: 4. Germline values: CDR1 MDHEN, CDR2 SYDVKM. In nucleotides, the CDR3 is TGTGCCAGCGCCCGGACAGGGGACTATGGCTACACCTTC. Residues: CASARTGDYGYTF.

The chain carries TRBV3-1 and TRBJ2-1; D assignment may be TRBD1 or TRBD2 (5 bases each). Germline CDR1 reads LGHDT; CDR2 reads YNNKEL (reference sequence). The V gene lost 5 bases and the J gene lost 9 bases, with 14 bases spanning the gap. CDR3 length equals 13 residues. DNA of the CDR3: TGTGCCAGCAGCGACCGGGACCGCCCTGAGCAGTTCTTC. It encodes CASSDRDRPEQFF.

This clonotype turned up a few times. The chain is built from TRBV11-2 and TRBJ2-1; TRBD1 or TRBD2 may be the D gene (5 bases each). The V gene's germline CDR1 is SGHAT and CDR2 FQNNGV. With 6 bases removed from V and 0 bases from J, the gap between germline ends came to 27 bases. CDR3 length: 20 amino acids. The CDR3 reads CASRWGAGERTPSSYNEQFF. CDR3 coding DNA: TGTGCCAGCAGGTGGGGCGCTGGGGAGCGGACACCAAGCTCCTACAATGAGCAGTTCTTC.

This rearrangement joins TRBV21-1 to TRBJ1-4. TRBV21-1 is annotated as a pseudogene. The CDR3 spans 15 residues. The DNA for the CDR3 is TGTGCCAGCCCTCCACGGGGTTCAACTAATGAAAAACTGTTTTTT. Translation gives CASPPRGSTNEKLFF.

This clonotype was observed a few times. The chain couples TRBV7-2 to TRBJ1-3; possible D gene TRBD1, 6 bases. V lost 5 bases, J lost 2 bases, and 10 bases lay in between. The germline CDR1 and CDR2 sequences are SGHTA and FQGNSA. CDR3 length: 14 amino acids. CDR3 protein: CASSAGDTGNTIYF. The CDR3 bases are TGTGCCAGCAGCGCAGGGGACACTGGAAACACCATATATTTT.

This clonotype has more than one count but fewer than ten. The V and J genes are TRBV27 and TRBJ1-2, with D possibly being TRBD1 (5 bases). Trimming removed 1 base at V and 5 bases at J, with 14 bases between. Germline values: CDR1 MNHEY, CDR2 SMNVEV (reference sequence). The length of the CDR3 is 15 residues. This chain's CDR3 is CASSLFVGGEYGYTF. CDR3 DNA: TGTGCCAGCAGTTTATTCGTGGGAGGGGAGTATGGCTACACCTTC.

This chain uses TRBV10-3 with TRBJ2-5; unclear D gene. V lost 7 bases to trimming and J lost 3 bases, with 12 bases between them. CDR3 size: 13 residues. Germline V gives CDR1 ENHRY, CDR2 SYGVKD. The CDR3 DNA follows: TGTGCCATCATGGCGTCAGCCGAAGAGACCCAGTACTTC. Encoded protein: CAIMASAEETQYF.

V gene TRBV27 combines with J gene TRBJ2-5; 7 bases fit TRBD2. The J segment lost 5 bases and the V segment lost 4 bases, leaving 7 bases of the junction unmatched. The CDR3 spans 14 residues. Germline-derived CDR1 and CDR2 are MNHEY and SMNVEV (reference sequence). CDR3 amino acids: CASSSAGWGETQYF. The CDR3 bases are TGTGCCAGCAGTTCAGCGGGGTGGGGGGAGACCCAGTACTTC.

CDR3 residues: CASSSGLAGTYNEQFF. The CDR3 DNA reads as TGTGCCAGCAGCTCAGGACTAGCGGGAACCTACAATGAGCAGTTCTTC. The chain joins TRBV6-2 or TRBV6-3 to TRBJ2-1; TRBD2 matches 12 bases. The CDR3 is 16 residues long. The V and J ends lost 6 bases and 2 bases, in that order; junction bases with no gene match: 5. CDR1 and CDR2 from the germline V gene are MNHEY and SVGEGT.